A selection of T cell receptor beta chains follows, all from one sample in a study of cytomegalovirus exposure and HLA in healthy donors. Measured with immunoSEQ multiplex PCR; TCRdb has only the in-frame clones, and not every one. The sample contains just over 150,000 clones, 84% of which appear only once. Sequencing used PBMCs. These receptor sequences come from a middle-aged man in good health and CMV-seropositive. Each CDR3 is given with its conserved first and last residue. A D gene is named only where the DNA matches it firmly. The size field is filled for only some rows; it gives once, few, many or a size class.

>TRBJ2-7|NA|NA|TRBV11-2
TGTGCCAGCAGCTTAGCTGAAGGGGGGGCCTACGAGCAGTACTTC
CASSLAEGGAYEQYF
>TRBJ2-1|TRBD1|NA|TRBV7-3
TGTGCCAGCAGCCTTATCCGGACAGGGGTATACAATGAGCAGTTCTTC
CASSLIRTGVYNEQFF
>TRBJ2-1|TRBD1|NA|TRBV27
TGTGCCAGCAGTCGCAGGGGGCTTTACAATGAGCAGTTCTTC
CASSRRGLYNEQFF
>TRBJ1-2|TRBD1|NA|TRBV19
TGTGCCAGCGCCGGACAGGGGAGGTATGGCTACACCTTC
CASAGQGRYGYTF
>TRBJ1-1|NA|once|TRBV19
TGTGCGGCAGGGAAGAGTACTGAAGCTTTCTTT
CAAGKSTEAFF
>TRBJ1-3|TRBD1|NA|TRBV15
TGTGCCACCAGCAGCGGGACAGCAGTAAACACCATATATTTT
CATSSGTAVNTIYF
>TRBJ2-7|NA|once|TRBV5-1
TGCGCCAGCAGCTTCGGATCAGGCAACCATCAGTACTTC
CASSFGSGNHQYF
>TRBJ2-1|TRBD2|NA|TRBV7-3
TGTGCCAGCAGCAACGGGACTAGGTTCTACAATGAGCAGTTCTTC
CASSNGTRFYNEQFF
>TRBJ2-5|NA|NA|TRBV30
TGTGCCTGGAGTGTGTCGGGGGAGACCCAGTACTTC
CAWSVSGETQYF
>TRBJ1-1|TRBD1|few|TRBV11-1
TGTGCCAGCAGCCCCCCGACAGGGGAGGAGCACACTGAAGCTTTCTTT
CASSPPTGEEHTEAFF
>TRBJ1-2|NA|few|TRBV6-1
TGTGCCAGCAGTGAAACGACAGCAGCTAACTATGGCTACACCTTC
CASSETTAANYGYTF
>TRBJ1-2|NA|NA|TRBV10-3
TGTGCCATCAGTGAGACAGGGTCGGGCTACACCTTC
CAISETGSGYTF
>TRBJ2-2|NA|NA|TRBV5-4
TGTGCCAGCAGCTTGGATTCAACCGGGGAGCTGTTTTTT
CASSLDSTGELFF
>TRBJ2-7|TRBD1|NA|TRBV7-9
TGTGCCAGCAGCTTACCGGACAGGAGCGAGCAGTACTTC
CASSLPDRSEQYF
>TRBJ2-3|TRBD2|NA|TRBV7-2
TGTGCCAGCAGCTTAAAGGGACTAGTGGGCACAGATACGCAGTATTTT
CASSLKGLVGTDTQYF
>TRBJ2-3|NA|NA|TRBV19
TGTGCCAGTAGTCCCCAAAAACTCAGCGGGCTACACACAGATACGCAGTATTTT
CASSPQKLSGLHTDTQYF
>TRBJ2-3|TRBD2|NA|TRBV4-1
TGCGCCAGCAGCCAAGATCTGACTAGCGGGAGCACAGATACGCAGTATTTT
CASSQDLTSGSTDTQYF